The TCR beta chain described here comes from a study of kidney transplant recipient with SARS-CoV-2 infection. MiXCR, run by TCRdb on the reads, gives a single entry per CDR3 protein. The sample lists 250,000 or so distinct CDR3 sequences; 29% were seen once. This CDR3 region has 14 residues. The V gene's germline CDR1 is MNHEY and CDR2 SVGAGI. J gave up 9 bases and V 8 bases, and 11 bases lay outside the gene matches. V and J are TRBV6-5 and TRBJ1-5, with 9 bases lining up with TRBD1. The input for sequencing was a blood sample, taken at baseline and on day 111 from a kidney transplant recipient. The source of this sequence is a male patient in his 30s who had COVID-19 and was a kidney transplant recipient. Some T cells may originate from the graft donor. The CDR3 loop reads CASVDRGINWPQHF. CDR3 nucleotide sequence: TGTGCCAGCGTAGACAGGGGGATTAATTGGCCCCAGCATTTT.